This entry describes one T cell receptor beta chain. Profiling relied on immunoSEQ multiplex PCR, and the TCRdb table lists in-frame clones only, not all of them. This table has approximately 500,000 clones, 85% to 90% appearing once. Per germline, CDR1 MRHNA and CDR2 SNTAGT. The CDR3 spans 15 residues. V dropped 5 bases and J dropped 4 bases, with 18 bases sitting between them. This sample was taken from a study of blood T cell repertoires in COVID-19. Study-wide context: From the United States, Italy and Spain came samples of acute and convalescent COVID-19.

Seattle patients were enrolled during active infection and followed longitudinally. This clonotype was sampled from a woman between 45 and 60 years old with COVID-19, enrolled during active disease. The rearrangement joins TRBV6-4 to TRBJ2-7; D might be TRBD1 (7 bases). Sequencing used peripheral blood. The CDR3 DNA is TGTGCCAGCAGTATAGAACAGGGGAGCGGGTACGAGCAGTACTTC. This encodes CASSIEQGSGYEQYF.